The clone carrying this TCR beta chain was seen a handful of times. This sample is part of a study of CD8 T cells in ankylosing spondylitis. Germline V lookup: CDR1 KGHDR, CDR2 SFDVKD. This CDR3 has 14 amino acids. The germline V and J ends were trimmed by 2 bases and 4 bases, with 10 bases remaining between them. MiXCR, applied by TCRdb to the 5' RACE reads, yields one record per CDR3 protein. The table shows 35,000 to 45,000 distinct CDR3 sequences, with approximately 10% occurring only once. The receptor comes from a male donor with ankylosing spondylitis or in good health (not recorded which). Sequencing was done on a sample of blood, either unsorted or a sorted T cell fraction (not recorded which). The V call is TRBV24-1, the J call TRBJ1-2; weak D call: TRBD1 (5 bases). CDR3 nucleotide sequence: TGTGCCACCAGTGATTCGGGACTGAGCTATGGCTACACCTTC. Translation: CATSDSGLSYGYTF.